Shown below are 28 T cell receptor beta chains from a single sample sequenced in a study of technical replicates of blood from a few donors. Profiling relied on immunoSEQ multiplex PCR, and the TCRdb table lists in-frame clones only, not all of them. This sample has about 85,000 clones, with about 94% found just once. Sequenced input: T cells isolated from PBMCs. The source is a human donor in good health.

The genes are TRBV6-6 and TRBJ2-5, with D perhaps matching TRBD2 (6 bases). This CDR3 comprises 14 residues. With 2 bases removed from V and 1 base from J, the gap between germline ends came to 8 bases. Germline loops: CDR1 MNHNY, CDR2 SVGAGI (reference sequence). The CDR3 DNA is TGTGCCAGCAGTTACGTCGGGGGCCAAGAGACCCAGTACTTC. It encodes CASSYVGGQETQYF.

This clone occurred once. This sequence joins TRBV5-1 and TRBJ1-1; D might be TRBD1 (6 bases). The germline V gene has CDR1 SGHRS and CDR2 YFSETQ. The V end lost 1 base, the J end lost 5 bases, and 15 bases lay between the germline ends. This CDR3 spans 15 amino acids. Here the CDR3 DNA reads TGCGCCAGCAGCTTGAGGGGGTCCTGGGATACTGAAGCTTTCTTT. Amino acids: CASSLRGSWDTEAFF.

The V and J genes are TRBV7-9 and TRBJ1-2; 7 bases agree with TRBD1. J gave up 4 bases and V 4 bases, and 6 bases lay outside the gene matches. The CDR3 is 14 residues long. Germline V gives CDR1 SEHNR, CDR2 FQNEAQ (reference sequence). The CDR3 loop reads CASSSTGAGYGYTF. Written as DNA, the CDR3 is TGTGCCAGCAGCTCTACAGGGGCGGGCTATGGCTACACCTTC.

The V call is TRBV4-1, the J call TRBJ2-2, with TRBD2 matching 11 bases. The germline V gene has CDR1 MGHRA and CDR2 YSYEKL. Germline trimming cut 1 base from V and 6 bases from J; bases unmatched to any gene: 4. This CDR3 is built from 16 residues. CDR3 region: CASSQVSGRASGELFF. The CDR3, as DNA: TGCGCCAGCAGCCAAGTTAGCGGGAGGGCCTCCGGGGAGCTGTTTTTT.

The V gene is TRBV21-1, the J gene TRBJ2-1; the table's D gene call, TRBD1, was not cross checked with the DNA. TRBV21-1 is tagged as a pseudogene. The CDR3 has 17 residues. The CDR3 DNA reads TGTGCCAGCAGCCCCCCGGACAGACTATGCTCCTACAATGAGCAGTTCTTC. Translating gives CASSPPDRLCSYNEQFF.

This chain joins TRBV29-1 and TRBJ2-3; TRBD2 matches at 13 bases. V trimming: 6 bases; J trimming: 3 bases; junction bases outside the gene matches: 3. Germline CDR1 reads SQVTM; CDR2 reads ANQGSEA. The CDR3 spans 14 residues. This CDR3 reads CSVATSGRTDTQYF. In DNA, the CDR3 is TGCAGCGTCGCGACTAGCGGGAGGACAGATACGCAGTATTTT.

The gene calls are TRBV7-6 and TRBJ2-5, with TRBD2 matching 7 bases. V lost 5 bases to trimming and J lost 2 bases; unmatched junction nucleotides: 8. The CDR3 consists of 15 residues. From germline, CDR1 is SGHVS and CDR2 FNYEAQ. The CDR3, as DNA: TGTGCCAGCAGCCCAGTGGGGGGGAGACAAGAGACCCAGTACTTC. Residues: CASSPVGGRQETQYF.

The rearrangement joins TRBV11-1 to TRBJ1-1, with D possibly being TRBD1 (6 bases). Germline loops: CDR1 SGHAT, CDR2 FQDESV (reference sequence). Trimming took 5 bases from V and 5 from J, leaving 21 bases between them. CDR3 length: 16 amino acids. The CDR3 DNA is TGTGCCAGCAGCGGGACAAGGAGCGGCGAGTTAACTGAAGCTTTCTTT. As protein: CASSGTRSGELTEAFF. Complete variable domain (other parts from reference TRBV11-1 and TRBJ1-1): EAEVAQSPRYKITEKSQAVAFWCDPISGHATLYWYRQILGQGPELLVQFQDESVVDDSQLPKDRFSAERLKGVDSTLKIQPAELGDSAMYLCASSGTRSGELTEAFFGQGTRLTVV.

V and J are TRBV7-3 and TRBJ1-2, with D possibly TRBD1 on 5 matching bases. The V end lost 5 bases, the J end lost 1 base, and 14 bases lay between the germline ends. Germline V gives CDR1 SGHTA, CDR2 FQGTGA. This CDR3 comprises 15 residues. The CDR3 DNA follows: TGTGCCAGCAGCCCGAGGGGAGGGGATAACTATGGCTACACCTTC. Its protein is CASSPRGGDNYGYTF. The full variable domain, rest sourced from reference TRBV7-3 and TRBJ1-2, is GAGVSQTPSNKVTEKGKYVELRCDPISGHTALYWYRQSLGQGPEFLIYFQGTGAADDSGLPNDRFFAVRPEGSVSTLKIQRTERGDSAVYLCASSPRGGDNYGYTFGSGTRLTVV.

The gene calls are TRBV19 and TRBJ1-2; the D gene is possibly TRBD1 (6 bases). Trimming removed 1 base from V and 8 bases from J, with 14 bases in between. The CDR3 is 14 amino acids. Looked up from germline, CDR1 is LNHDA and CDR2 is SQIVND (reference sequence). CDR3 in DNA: TGTGCCAGTAGTATAGCAAACAGGGAACGCGGCTACACCTTC. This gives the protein CASSIANRERGYTF.

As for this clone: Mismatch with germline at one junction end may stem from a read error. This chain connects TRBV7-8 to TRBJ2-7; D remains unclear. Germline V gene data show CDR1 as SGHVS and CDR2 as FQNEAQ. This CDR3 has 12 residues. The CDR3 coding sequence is TGTGCCAGCAGTTTAGAGCGCTACGAGCAGTACTTC. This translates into CASSLERYEQYF.

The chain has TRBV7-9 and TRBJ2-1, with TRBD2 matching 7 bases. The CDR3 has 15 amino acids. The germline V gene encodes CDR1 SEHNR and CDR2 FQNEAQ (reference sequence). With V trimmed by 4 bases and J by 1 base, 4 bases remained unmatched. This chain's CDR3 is CASSWDGGSYNEQFF. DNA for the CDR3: TGTGCCAGCAGCTGGGACGGGGGGTCCTACAATGAGCAGTTCTTC.

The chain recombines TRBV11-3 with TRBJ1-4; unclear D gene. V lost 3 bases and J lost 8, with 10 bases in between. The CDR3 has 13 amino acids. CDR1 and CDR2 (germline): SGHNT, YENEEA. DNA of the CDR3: TGTGCCAGCAGCTTTCCAGAACGCGAAAAACTGTTTTTT. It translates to CASSFPEREKLFF.

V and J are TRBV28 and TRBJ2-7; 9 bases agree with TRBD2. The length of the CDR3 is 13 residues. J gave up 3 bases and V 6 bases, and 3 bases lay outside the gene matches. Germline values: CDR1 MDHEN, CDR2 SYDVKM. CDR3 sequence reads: CASRTLAGYEQYF. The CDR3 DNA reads TGTGCCAGCAGGACACTAGCGGGCTACGAGCAGTACTTC. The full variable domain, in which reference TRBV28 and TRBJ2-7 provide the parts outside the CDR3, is DVKVTQSSRYLVKRTGEKVFLECVQDMDHENMFWYRQDPGLGLRLIYFSYDVKMKEKGDIPEGYSVSREKKERFSLILESASTNQTSMYLCASRTLAGYEQYFGPGTRLTVT.

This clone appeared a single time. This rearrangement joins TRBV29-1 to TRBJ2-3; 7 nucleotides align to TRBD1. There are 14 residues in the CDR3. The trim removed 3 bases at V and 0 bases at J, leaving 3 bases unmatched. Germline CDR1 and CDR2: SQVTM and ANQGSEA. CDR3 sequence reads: CSVETGSSTDTQYF. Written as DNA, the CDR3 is TGCAGCGTTGAGACAGGGTCTAGCACAGATACGCAGTATTTT.

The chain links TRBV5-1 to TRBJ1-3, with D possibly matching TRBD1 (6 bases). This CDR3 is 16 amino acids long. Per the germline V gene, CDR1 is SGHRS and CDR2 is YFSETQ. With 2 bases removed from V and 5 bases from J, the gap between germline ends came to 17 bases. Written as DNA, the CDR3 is TGCGCCAGCAGCTTTACACCTAGCAGGGGAAGAAACACCATATATTTT. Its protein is CASSFTPSRGRNTIYF.

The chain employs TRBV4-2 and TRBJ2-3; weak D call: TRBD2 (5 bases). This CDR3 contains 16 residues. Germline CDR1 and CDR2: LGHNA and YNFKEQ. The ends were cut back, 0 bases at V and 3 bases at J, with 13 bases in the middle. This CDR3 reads CASSQDIVDLTDTQYF. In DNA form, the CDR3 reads TGTGCCAGCAGCCAAGACATAGTGGACTTAACAGATACGCAGTATTTT.

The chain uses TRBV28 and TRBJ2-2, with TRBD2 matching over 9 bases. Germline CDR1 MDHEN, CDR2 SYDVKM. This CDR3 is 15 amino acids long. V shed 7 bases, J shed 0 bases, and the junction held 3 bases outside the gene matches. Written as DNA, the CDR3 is TGTGCCAGCACTATAGCGGGAGCGAACACCGGGGAGCTGTTTTTT. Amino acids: CASTIAGANTGELFF.

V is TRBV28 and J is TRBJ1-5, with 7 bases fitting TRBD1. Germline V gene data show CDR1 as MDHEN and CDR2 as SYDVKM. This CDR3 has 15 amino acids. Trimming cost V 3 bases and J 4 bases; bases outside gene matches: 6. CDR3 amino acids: CASSFVGGLNQPQHF. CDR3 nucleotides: TGTGCCAGCAGTTTCGTAGGGGGCCTTAATCAGCCCCAGCATTTT. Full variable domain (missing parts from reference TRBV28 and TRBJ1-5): DVKVTQSSRYLVKRTGEKVFLECVQDMDHENMFWYRQDPGLGLRLIYFSYDVKMKEKGDIPEGYSVSREKKERFSLILESASTNQTSMYLCASSFVGGLNQPQHFGDGTRLSIL.

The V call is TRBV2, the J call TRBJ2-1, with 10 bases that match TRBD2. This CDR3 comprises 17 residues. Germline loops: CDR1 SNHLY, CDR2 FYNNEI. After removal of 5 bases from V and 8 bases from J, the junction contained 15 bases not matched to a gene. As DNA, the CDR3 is TGTGCCAGCAGTCCGGCGACGTGGAGCGGGAGGGGGGATGAGCAGTTCTTC. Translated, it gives CASSPATWSGRGDEQFF. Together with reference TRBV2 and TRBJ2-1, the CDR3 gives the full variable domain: EPEVTQTPSHQVTQMGQEVILRCVPISNHLYFYWYRQILGQKVEFLVSFYNNEISEKSEIFDDQFSVERPDGSNFTLKIRSTKLEDSAMYFCASSPATWSGRGDEQFFGPGTRLTVL.

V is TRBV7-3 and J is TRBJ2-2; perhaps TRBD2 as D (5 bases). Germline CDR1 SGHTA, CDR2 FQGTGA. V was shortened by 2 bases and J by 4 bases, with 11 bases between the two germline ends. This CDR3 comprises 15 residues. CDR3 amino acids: CASSLLPGTTGELFF. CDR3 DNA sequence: TGTGCCAGCAGCTTACTACCGGGAACCACCGGGGAGCTGTTTTTT. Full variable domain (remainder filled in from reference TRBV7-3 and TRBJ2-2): GAGVSQTPSNKVTEKGKYVELRCDPISGHTALYWYRQSLGQGPEFLIYFQGTGAADDSGLPNDRFFAVRPEGSVSTLKIQRTERGDSAVYLCASSLLPGTTGELFFGEGSRLTVL.

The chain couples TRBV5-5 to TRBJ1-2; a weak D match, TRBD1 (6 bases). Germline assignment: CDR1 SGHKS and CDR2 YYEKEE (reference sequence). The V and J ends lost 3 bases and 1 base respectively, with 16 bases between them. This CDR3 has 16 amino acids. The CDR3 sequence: CASSSAANRDNYGYTF. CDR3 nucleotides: TGTGCCAGCAGCTCAGCCGCCAACAGGGATAACTATGGCTACACCTTC.

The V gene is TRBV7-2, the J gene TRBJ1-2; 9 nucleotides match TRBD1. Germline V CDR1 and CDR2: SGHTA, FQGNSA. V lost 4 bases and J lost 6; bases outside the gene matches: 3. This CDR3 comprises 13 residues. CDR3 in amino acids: CASSYTGGHGYTF. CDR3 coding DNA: TGTGCCAGCAGCTATACAGGGGGCCATGGCTACACCTTC.

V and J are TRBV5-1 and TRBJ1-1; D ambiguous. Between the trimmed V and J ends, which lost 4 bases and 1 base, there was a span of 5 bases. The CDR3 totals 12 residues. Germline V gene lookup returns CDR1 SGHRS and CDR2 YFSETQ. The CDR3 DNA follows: TGCGCCAGCAGCACACCGAACACTGAAGCTTTCTTT. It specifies CASSTPNTEAFF.

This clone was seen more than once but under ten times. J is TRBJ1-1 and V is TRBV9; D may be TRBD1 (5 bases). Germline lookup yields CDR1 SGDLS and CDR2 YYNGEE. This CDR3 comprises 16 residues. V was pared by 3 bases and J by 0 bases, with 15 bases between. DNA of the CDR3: TGTGCCAGCAGCGCCCGGGAGGGACTAATGAACACTGAAGCTTTCTTT. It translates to CASSAREGLMNTEAFF. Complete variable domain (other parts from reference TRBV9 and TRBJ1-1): DSGVTQTPKHLITATGQRVTLRCSPRSGDLSVYWYQQSLDQGLQFLIQYYNGEERAKGNILERFSAQQFPDLHSELNLSSLELGDSALYFCASSAREGLMNTEAFFGQGTRLTVV.

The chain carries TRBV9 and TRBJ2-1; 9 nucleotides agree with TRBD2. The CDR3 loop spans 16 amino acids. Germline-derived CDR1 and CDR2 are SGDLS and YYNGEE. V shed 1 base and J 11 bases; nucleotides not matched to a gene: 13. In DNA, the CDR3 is TGTGCCAGCAGCGTAACGGGTAGCGGGAGTATAGGGAAGCAGTTCTTC. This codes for CASSVTGSGSIGKQFF. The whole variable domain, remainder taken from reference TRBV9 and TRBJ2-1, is DSGVTQTPKHLITATGQRVTLRCSPRSGDLSVYWYQQSLDQGLQFLIQYYNGEERAKGNILERFSAQQFPDLHSELNLSSLELGDSALYFCASSVTGSGSIGKQFFGPGTRLTVL.

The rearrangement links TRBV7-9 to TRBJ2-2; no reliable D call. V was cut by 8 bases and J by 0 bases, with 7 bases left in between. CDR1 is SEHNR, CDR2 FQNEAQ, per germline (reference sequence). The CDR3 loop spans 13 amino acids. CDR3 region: CASATSNTGELFF. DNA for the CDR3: TGTGCCAGCGCGACATCGAACACCGGGGAGCTGTTTTTT.

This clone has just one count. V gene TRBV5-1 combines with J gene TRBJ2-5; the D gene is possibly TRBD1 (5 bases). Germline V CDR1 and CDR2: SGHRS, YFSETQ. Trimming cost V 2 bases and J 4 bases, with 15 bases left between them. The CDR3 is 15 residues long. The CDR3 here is CASSLWQGNLETQYF. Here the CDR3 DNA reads TGCGCCAGCAGCTTATGGCAGGGTAATTTAGAGACCCAGTACTTC.